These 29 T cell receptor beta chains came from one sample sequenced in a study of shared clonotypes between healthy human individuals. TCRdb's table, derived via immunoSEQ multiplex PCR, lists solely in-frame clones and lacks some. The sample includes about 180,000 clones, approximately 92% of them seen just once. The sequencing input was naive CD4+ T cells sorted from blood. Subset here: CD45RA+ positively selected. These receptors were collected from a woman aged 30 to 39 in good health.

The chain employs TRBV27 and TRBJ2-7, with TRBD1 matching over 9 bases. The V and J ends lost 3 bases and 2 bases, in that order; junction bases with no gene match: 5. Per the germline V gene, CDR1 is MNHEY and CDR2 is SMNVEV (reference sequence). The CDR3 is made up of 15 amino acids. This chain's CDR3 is CASSFSGTGTYEQYF. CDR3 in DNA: TGTGCCAGCAGTTTCTCCGGGACAGGGACCTACGAGCAGTACTTC.

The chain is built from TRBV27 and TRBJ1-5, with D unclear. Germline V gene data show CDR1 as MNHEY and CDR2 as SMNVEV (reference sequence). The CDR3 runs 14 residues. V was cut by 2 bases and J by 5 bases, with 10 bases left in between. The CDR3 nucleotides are TGTGCCAGCAGTTTAGAAGGACGCTATCAGCCCCAGCATTTT. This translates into CASSLEGRYQPQHF.

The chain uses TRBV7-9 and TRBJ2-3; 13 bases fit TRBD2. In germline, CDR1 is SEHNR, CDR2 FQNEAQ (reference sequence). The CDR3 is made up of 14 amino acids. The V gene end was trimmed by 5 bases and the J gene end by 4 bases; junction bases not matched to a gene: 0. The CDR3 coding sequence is TGTGCCAGCAGCGGACTAGCGGGAGCAGATACGCAGTATTTT. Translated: CASSGLAGADTQYF.

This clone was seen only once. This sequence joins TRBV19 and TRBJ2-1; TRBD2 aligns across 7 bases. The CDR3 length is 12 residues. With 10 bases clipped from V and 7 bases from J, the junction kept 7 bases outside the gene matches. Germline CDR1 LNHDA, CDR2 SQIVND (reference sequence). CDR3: CATGTNGNEQFF. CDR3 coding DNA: TGTGCCACCGGGACTAATGGAAATGAGCAGTTCTTC.

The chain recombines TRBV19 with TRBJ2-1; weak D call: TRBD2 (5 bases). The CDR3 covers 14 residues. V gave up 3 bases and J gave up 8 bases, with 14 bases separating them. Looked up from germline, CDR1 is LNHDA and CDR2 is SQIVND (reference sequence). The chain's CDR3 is CASSIEGVRDEQFF. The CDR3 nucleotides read TGTGCCAGTAGTATTGAGGGAGTTAGGGATGAGCAGTTCTTC.

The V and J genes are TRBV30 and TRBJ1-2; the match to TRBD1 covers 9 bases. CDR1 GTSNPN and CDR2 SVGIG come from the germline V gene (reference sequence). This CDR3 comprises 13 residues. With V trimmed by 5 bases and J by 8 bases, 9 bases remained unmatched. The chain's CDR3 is CAWSEQGAEGYTF. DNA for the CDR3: TGTGCCTGGTCCGAACAGGGGGCAGAAGGCTACACCTTC.

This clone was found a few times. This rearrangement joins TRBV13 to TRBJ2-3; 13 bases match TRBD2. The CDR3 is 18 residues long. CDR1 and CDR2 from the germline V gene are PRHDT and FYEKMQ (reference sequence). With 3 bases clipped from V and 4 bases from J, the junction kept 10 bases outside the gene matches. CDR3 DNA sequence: TGTGCCAGCAGCTTCGGCGGACTAGCGGGAGTTAATCCAGATACGCAGTATTTT. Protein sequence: CASSFGGLAGVNPDTQYF.

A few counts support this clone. CDR3 in amino acids: CASSSVRYEQYF. The CDR3, as DNA: TGTGCCAGCAGCTCGGTACGCTACGAGCAGTACTTC. The chain combines TRBV7-9 with TRBJ2-7; D not resolved. CDR1 and CDR2 from the germline V gene are SEHNR and FQNEAQ (reference sequence). The CDR3 sequence is 12 residues long. V lost 4 bases and J lost 3, with 7 bases in between.

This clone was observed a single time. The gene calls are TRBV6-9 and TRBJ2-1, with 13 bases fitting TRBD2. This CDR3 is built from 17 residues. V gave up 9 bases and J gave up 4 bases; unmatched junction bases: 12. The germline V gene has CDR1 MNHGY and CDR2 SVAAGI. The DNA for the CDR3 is TGTGCCAGACCGGGACTAGCGGGATCGGTCGCTTACAATGAGCAGTTCTTC. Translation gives CARPGLAGSVAYNEQFF.

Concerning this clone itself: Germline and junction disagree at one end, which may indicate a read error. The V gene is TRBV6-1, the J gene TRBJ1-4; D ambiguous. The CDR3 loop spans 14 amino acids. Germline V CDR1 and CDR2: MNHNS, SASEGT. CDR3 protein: CASREVTTNEKLFF. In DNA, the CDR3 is TGCGCTAGTAGAGAGGTTACAACTAATGAAAAACTGTTTTTT.

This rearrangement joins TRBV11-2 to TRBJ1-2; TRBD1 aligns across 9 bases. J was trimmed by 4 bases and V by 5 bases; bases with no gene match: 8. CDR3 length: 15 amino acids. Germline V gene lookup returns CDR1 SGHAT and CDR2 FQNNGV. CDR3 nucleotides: TGTGCCAGCAGCCTAGGACAGGGGAGCGGCTATGGCTACACCTTC. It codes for CASSLGQGSGYGYTF.

The CDR3 spells CASSTSGTGETQYF. The DNA of the CDR3 is TGTGCCAGCAGTACATCCGGGACAGGAGAGACCCAGTACTTC. The V gene is TRBV28, the J gene TRBJ2-5; 8 bases agree with TRBD1. The CDR3 runs 14 residues. CDR1 MDHEN and CDR2 SYDVKM come from the germline V gene. Losses at the gene ends were 5 bases for V and 4 bases for J; bases not matched to a gene: 6.

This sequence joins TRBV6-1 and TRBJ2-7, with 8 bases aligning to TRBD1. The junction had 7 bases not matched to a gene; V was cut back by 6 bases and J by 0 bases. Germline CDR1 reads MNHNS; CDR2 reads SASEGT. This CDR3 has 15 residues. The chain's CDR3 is CASRLFTGGSYEQYF. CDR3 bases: TGTGCCAGCAGGTTATTTACAGGGGGCTCCTACGAGCAGTACTTC.

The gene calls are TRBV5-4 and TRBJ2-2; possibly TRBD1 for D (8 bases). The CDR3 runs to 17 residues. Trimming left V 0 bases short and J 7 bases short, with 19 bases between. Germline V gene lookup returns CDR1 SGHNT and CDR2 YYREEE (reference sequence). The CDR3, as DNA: TGTGCCAGCAGCTTGGCGGGGGGCAGGGGGCGGAGCGGGGAGCTGTTTTTT. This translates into CASSLAGGRGRSGELFF.

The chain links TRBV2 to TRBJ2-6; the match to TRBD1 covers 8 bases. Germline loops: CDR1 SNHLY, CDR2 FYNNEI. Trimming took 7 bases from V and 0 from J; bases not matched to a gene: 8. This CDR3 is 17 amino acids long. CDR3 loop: CASNPGTGNSGANVLTF. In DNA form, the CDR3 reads TGTGCCAGCAACCCCGGGACAGGCAACTCTGGGGCCAACGTCCTGACTTTC.

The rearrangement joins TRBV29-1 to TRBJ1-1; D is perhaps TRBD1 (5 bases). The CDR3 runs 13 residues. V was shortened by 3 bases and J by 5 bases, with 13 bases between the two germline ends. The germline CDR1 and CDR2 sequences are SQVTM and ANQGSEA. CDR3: CSVDGGSRTEAFF. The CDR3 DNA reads TGCAGCGTTGACGGGGGAAGCAGGACTGAAGCTTTCTTT.

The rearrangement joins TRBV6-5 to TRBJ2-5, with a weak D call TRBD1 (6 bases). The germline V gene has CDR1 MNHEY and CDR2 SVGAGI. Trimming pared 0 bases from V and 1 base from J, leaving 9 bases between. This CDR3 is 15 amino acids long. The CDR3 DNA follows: TGTGCCAGCAGTTACTCGACAGGTTTCCAAGAGACCCAGTACTTC. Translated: CASSYSTGFQETQYF.

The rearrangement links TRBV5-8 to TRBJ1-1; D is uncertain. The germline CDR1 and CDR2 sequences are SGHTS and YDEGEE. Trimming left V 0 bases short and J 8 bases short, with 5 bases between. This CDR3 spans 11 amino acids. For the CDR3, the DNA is TGTGCCAGCAGCTTGGCCAGGGAAGCTTTCTTT. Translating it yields CASSLAREAFF.

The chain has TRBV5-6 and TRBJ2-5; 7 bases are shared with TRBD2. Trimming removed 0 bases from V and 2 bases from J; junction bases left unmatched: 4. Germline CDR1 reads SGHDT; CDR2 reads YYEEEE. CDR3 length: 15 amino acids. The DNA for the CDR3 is TGTGCCAGCAGCTTGGCCCCGGGACTACAAGAGACCCAGTACTTC. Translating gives CASSLAPGLQETQYF. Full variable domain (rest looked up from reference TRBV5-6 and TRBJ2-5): DAGVTQSPTHLIKTRGQQVTLRCSPKSGHDTVSWYQQALGQGPQFIFQYYEEEERQRGNFPDRFSGHQFPNYSSELNVNALLLGDSALYLCASSLAPGLQETQYFGPGTRLLVL.

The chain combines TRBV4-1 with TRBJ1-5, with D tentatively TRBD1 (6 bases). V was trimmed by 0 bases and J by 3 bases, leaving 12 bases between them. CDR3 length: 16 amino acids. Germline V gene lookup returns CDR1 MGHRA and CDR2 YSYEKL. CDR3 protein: CASSQEGYRDNQPQHF. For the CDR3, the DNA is TGCGCCAGCAGCCAAGAGGGATACAGGGACAATCAGCCCCAGCATTTT.

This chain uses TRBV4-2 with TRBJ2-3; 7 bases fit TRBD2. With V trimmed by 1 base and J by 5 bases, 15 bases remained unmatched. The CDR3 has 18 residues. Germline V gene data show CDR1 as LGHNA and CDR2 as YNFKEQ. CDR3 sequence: CASSQVSSGKGRGDTQYF. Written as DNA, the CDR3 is TGTGCCAGCAGCCAAGTTTCTAGCGGAAAGGGCCGGGGAGATACGCAGTATTTT.

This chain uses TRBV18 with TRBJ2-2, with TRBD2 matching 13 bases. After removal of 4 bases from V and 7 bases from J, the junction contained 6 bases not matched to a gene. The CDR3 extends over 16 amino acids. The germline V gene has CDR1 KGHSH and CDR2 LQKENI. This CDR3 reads CASSHGLAGANGELFF. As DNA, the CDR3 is TGTGCCAGCTCACACGGACTAGCGGGAGCGAACGGGGAGCTGTTTTTT.

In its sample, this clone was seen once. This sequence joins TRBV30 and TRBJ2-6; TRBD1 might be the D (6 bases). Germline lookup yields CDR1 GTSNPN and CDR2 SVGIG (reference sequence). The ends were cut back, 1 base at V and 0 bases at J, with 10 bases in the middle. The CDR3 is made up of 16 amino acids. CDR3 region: CAWSGGHLSGANVLTF. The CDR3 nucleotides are TGTGCCTGGAGTGGGGGACACCTCTCTGGGGCCAACGTCCTGACTTTC.

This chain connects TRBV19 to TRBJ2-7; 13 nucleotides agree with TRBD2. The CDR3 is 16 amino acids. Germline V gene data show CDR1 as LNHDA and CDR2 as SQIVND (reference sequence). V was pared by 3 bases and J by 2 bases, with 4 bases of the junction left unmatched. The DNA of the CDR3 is TGTGCCAGTAGTATCCCCGGGACTAGCGGGACCTACGAGCAGTACTTC. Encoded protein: CASSIPGTSGTYEQYF.

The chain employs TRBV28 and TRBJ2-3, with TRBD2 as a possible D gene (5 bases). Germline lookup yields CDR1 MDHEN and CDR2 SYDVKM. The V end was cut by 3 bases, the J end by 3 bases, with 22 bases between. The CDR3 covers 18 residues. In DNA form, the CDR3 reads TGTGCCAGCAGTTTGCCCATGGGTCCCCGGGAAGGTACAGATACGCAGTATTTT. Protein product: CASSLPMGPREGTDTQYF.

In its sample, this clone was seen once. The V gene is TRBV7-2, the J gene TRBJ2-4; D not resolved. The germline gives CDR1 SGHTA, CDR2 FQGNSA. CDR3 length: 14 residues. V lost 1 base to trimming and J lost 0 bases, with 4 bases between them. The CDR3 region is CASSLDIAKNIQYF. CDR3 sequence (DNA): TGTGCCAGCAGCTTAGACATAGCCAAAAACATTCAGTACTTC.

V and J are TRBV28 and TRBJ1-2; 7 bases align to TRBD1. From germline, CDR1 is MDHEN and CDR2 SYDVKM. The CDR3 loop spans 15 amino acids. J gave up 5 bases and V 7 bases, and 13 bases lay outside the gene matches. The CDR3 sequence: CASTLSGTEIYGYTF. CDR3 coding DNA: TGTGCCAGCACTCTCTCCGGGACAGAGATTTATGGCTACACCTTC.

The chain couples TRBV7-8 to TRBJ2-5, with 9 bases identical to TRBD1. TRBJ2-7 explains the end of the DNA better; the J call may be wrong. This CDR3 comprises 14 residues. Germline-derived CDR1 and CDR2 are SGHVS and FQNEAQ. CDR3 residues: CASSNRDRAYEQYF. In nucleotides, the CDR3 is TGTGCCAGCAGCAACCGGGACAGGGCCTACGAGCAGTACTTC.

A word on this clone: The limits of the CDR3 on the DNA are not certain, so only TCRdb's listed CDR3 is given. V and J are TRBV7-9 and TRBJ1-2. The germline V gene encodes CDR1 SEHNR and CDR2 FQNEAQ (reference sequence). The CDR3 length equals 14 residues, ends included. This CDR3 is CASSFLWGGSGYTF.